This T cell receptor beta chain was obtained from a study of regulatory T cells in long-lasting Graves disease. At the level of the study: In persistent Graves' disease, antithyroid drugs had been taken for over 5 years and TSH receptor antibodies stayed positive. Broader study findings: Sample size was small, which may have lowered accuracy.

Germline values: CDR1 MDHEN, CDR2 SYDVKM. The CDR3 is made up of 14 amino acids. V was trimmed by 5 bases and J by 8 bases, leaving 18 bases between them. Construction of the TCR beta libraries employed iRepertoire HTBI primers in conjunction with Arm-PCR of CDR3 regions. The authors' processing: The identification of 55 to 70 TRBV and 11 to 15 TRBJ segments was made across samples. From the multiplex PCR reads, TCRdb called clonotypes with MiXCR, one entry per CDR3 protein. TCRdb, rather than the study authors, made the V and J calls. The sample holds 700,000 or so distinct CDR3 sequences, about 32% seen once. The sample's time point: persistent/refractory GD, antithyroid drugs over 5 years with positive TRAb. Following extraction of RNA from PBMCs, that RNA was used to make the TCR library. For this clonotype: Its antigen remains unknown.

The gene calls are TRBV28 and TRBJ1-2; no clear D gene. The sequence was collected from a female donor with Graves disease. The specimen comprised peripheral blood mononuclear cells (PBMCs), sampled when the disease was refractory, from a patient treated with antithyroid drugs. The CDR3 DNA reads TGTGCCAGCAGTACCGTGAACCACTTAGGCGGCTACACCTTC. Translated, it gives CASSTVNHLGGYTF.